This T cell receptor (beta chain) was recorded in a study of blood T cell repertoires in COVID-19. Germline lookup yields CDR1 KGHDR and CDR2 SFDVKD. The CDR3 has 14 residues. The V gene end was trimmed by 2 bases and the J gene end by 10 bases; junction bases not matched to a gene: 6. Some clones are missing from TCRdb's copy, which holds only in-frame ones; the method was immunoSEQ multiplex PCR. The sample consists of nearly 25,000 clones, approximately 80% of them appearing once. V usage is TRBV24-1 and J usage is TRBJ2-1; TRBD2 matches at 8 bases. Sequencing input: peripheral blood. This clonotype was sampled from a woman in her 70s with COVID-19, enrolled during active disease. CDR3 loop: CATSDSGRASEQFF. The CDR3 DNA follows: TGTGCCACCAGTGATTCCGGGAGGGCCTCCGAGCAGTTCTTC.